The 20 T cell receptor beta chains listed next were all sequenced from one sample in a study of naive and memory T cell subsets. The SP2 primer and nested alpha and beta constant region primers amplified ligated cDNA in four rounds. TCRdb independently ran MiXCR on the UMI-ligation and nested PCR reads; one entry per CDR3 protein. The sample includes over 20,000 distinct CDR3 sequences, under 6.5% of them seen just once. The library had UMIs added by 3' ligation of an oligonucleotide to TCR cDNA. The specimen sequenced was blood. These receptors were collected from an adult in good health.

At least ten counts were recorded for this clonotype. The chain is built from TRBV6-5 and TRBJ1-1, with unresolved D. The germline V and J ends were trimmed by 0 bases and 8 bases, with 13 bases remaining between them. The CDR3 loop spans 14 amino acids. Germline loops: CDR1 MNHEY, CDR2 SVGAGI. CDR3 in DNA: TGTGCCAGCAGTTACTCGTCGTTGACCCGCGAAGCTTTCTTT. Translating it yields CASSYSSLTREAFF.

This clonotype was seen ten or more times. J is TRBJ2-4 and V is TRBV20-1; D is undetermined. This CDR3 contains 16 residues. Between the trimmed V and J ends, which lost 0 bases and 0 bases, there was a span of 12 bases. Germline CDR1 is DFQATT and CDR2 is SNEGSKA (reference sequence). CDR3 loop: CSARDLVGLAKNIQYF. In DNA, the CDR3 is TGCAGTGCTAGAGATCTAGTTGGCCTAGCCAAAAACATTCAGTACTTC.

This clonotype was detected ten times or more. The chain joins TRBV9 to TRBJ1-2; D perhaps matches TRBD1 (6 bases). CDR3 length: 15 residues. The V end lost 4 bases, the J end lost 5 bases, and 18 bases lay between the germline ends. From germline, CDR1 is SGDLS and CDR2 YYNGEE. The CDR3, as DNA: TGTGCCAGCAGCCTCTCCGGGGGCGCGGGGTATGGCTACACCTTC. It encodes CASSLSGGAGYGYTF.

The table lists this clonotype with many counts. This sequence joins TRBV28 and TRBJ1-5; unclear D gene. The CDR3 contains 14 residues. Deletions cut 3 bases from V and 9 bases from J, with 15 bases between. In germline, CDR1 is MDHEN, CDR2 SYDVKM. DNA for the CDR3: TGTGCCAGCAGTTTCCTCACCCAATCAAGGCCCCAGCATTTT. It is translated as CASSFLTQSRPQHF. The full variable domain, rest sourced from reference TRBV28 and TRBJ1-5, is DVKVTQSSRYLVKRTGEKVFLECVQDMDHENMFWYRQDPGLGLRLIYFSYDVKMKEKGDIPEGYSVSREKKERFSLILESASTNQTSMYLCASSFLTQSRPQHFGDGTRLSIL.

This clonotype showed up many times. The V call is TRBV4-1, the J call TRBJ1-5; D unclear. CDR1 MGHRA and CDR2 YSYEKL come from the germline V gene. V was clipped by 4 bases and J by 3 bases, with 13 bases between them. The CDR3 covers 15 residues. DNA of the CDR3: TGCGCCAGCAGCCGCCTCCAGAGGGACAATCAGCCCCAGCATTTT. Protein: CASSRLQRDNQPQHF.

The sample holds a few counts of this clonotype. The rearrangement links TRBV6-5 to TRBJ1-2; a weak D match, TRBD1 (5 bases). Germline V lookup: CDR1 MNHEY, CDR2 SVGAGI. Deletions cut 6 bases from V and 7 bases from J, with 24 bases between. The CDR3 consists of 16 residues. CDR3 coding DNA: TGTGCCAGCAGACCGGGGGTTGGGTCAAGTAAGGTTGGCTACACCTTC. Translation: CASRPGVGSSKVGYTF.

This clonotype was seen more than once but under ten times. A much larger clone lies one base from this, so it may be a read error. The gene calls are TRBV10-3 and TRBJ2-5, with D perhaps matching TRBD1 (5 bases). Germline CDR1 reads ENHRY; CDR2 reads SYGVKD. The CDR3 runs to 14 residues. Deletions cut 4 bases from V and 1 base from J, with 10 bases between. DNA for the CDR3: TGTGCCATCAGTGCGACAGTCCGCCAAGAGACCCAGTACTTC. Its protein is CAISATVRQETQYF.

This clonotype has just a few counts. V and J are TRBV20-1 and TRBJ2-3, with D hard to call. V was cut by 1 base and J by 4 bases, with 9 bases left in between. The CDR3 runs to 13 residues. Germline V gives CDR1 DFQATT, CDR2 SNEGSKA (reference sequence). In DNA form, the CDR3 reads TGCAGTGCTAGAGGTGTGGCCCCAGATACGCAGTATTTT. Amino acid sequence: CSARGVAPDTQYF.

At least ten counts were recorded for this clonotype. This sequence joins TRBV10-3 and TRBJ2-4, with D perhaps TRBD1 (6 bases). V was shortened by 0 bases and J by 0 bases, with 12 bases between the two germline ends. CDR3 size: 17 residues. Germline V lookup: CDR1 ENHRY, CDR2 SYGVKD. The CDR3 DNA sequence: TGTGCCATCAGTGAGTCGAAGGGGGAGCTAGCCAAAAACATTCAGTACTTC. Encoded protein: CAISESKGELAKNIQYF.

The chain carries TRBV12-3 or TRBV12-4 and TRBJ2-2; TRBD1 agrees at 8 bases. This CDR3 contains 13 residues. The junction had 3 bases not matched to a gene; V was cut back by 5 bases and J by 7 bases. CDR3 DNA sequence: TGTGCCAGCAGTCCCGACAGGGGCGGGGAGCTGTTTTTT. It encodes CASSPDRGGELFF.

This clonotype was seen repeatedly, ten times or more. The gene calls are TRBV7-9 and TRBJ2-5; either TRBD1 or TRBD2 may fit D (5 bases each). The CDR3 consists of 16 residues. V was shortened by 4 bases and J by 5 bases, with 20 bases between the two germline ends. Germline V gene data show CDR1 as SEHNR and CDR2 as FQNEAQ (reference sequence). The CDR3 region is CASSSGPRSGWETQYF. The DNA for the CDR3 is TGTGCCAGCAGCTCGGGACCGAGGTCGGGTTGGGAGACCCAGTACTTC.

This clonotype came up many times. The chain recombines TRBV7-2 with TRBJ2-7; 8 bases line up with TRBD2. This CDR3 has 13 amino acids. J lost 2 bases, V lost 8 bases, and 5 bases had no gene match. Per germline, CDR1 SGHTA and CDR2 FQGNSA. CDR3 protein: CASAAGVAYEQYF. Here the CDR3 DNA reads TGTGCCAGCGCAGCGGGAGTGGCCTACGAGCAGTACTTC. The entire variable domain, with the rest obtained from reference TRBV7-2 and TRBJ2-7, is as follows: GAGVSQSPSNKVTEKGKDVELRCDPISGHTALYWYRQSLGQGLEFLIYFQGNSAPDKSGLPSDRFSAERTGGSVSTLTIQRTQQEDSAVYLCASAAGVAYEQYFGPGTRLTVT.

The rearrangement joins TRBV20-1 to TRBJ2-1; D call uncertain. Germline CDR1 and CDR2: DFQATT and SNEGSKA (reference sequence). V lost 5 bases and J lost 2, with 7 bases in between. CDR3 length: 12 residues. DNA for the CDR3: TGCAGTGCTCACGGCCCCTACAATGAGCAGTTCTTC. Its translation: CSAHGPYNEQFF.

This clonotype appeared many times. The V gene is TRBV28, the J gene TRBJ1-5; unclear D gene. The CDR3 loop spans 11 amino acids. The germline V gene has CDR1 MDHEN and CDR2 SYDVKM. V dropped 5 bases and J dropped 5 bases, with 4 bases sitting between them. The CDR3 protein is CASSTYQPQHF. The CDR3 DNA sequence: TGTGCCAGCAGTACCTATCAGCCCCAGCATTTT.

This clonotype was picked up many times. This rearrangement joins TRBV10-3 to TRBJ2-7; 8 bases are shared with TRBD2. The J segment lost 0 bases and the V segment lost 7 bases, leaving 5 bases of the junction unmatched. The germline CDR1 and CDR2 sequences are ENHRY and SYGVKD. The CDR3 length is 14 residues. DNA of the CDR3: TGTGCCATCAAACAGACTAGCGACTCCTACGAGCAGTACTTC. The encoded protein is CAIKQTSDSYEQYF.

This clonotype appeared many times. V usage is TRBV6-6 and J usage is TRBJ2-7; 7 bases are shared with TRBD1. V lost 0 bases and J lost 5; bases outside the gene matches: 7. The CDR3 has 15 residues. The germline V gene has CDR1 MNHNY and CDR2 SVGAGI (reference sequence). The CDR3 sequence is CASSYSSTGTDEQYF. CDR3 bases: TGTGCCAGCAGTTACTCGTCGACAGGGACAGACGAGCAGTACTTC.

Ten or more counts support this clonotype. The chain links TRBV24-1 to TRBJ2-7; tentatively, D is TRBD1 (5 bases). This CDR3 has 14 amino acids. V lost 3 bases to trimming and J lost 2 bases, with 10 bases between them. Germline loops: CDR1 KGHDR, CDR2 SFDVKD. DNA of the CDR3: TGTGCCACCAGTGATAACAGGAGTCCCTACGAGCAGTACTTC. It codes for CATSDNRSPYEQYF.

J is TRBJ1-1 and V is TRBV7-6; D is perhaps TRBD1 (5 bases). The CDR3 contains 15 residues. CDR1 is SGHVS and CDR2 is FNYEAQ in the germline V gene. The V and J ends lost 3 bases and 3 bases respectively, with 14 bases between them. The CDR3 spells CASSLGTAGHTEAFF. The CDR3 DNA follows: TGTGCCAGCAGCTTGGGGACCGCGGGGCACACTGAAGCTTTCTTT.

In its sample, this clonotype ranks as medium-sized. The rearrangement links TRBV20-1 to TRBJ2-6; D is perhaps TRBD1 (5 bases). Germline lookup yields CDR1 DFQATT and CDR2 SNEGSKA (reference sequence). V was clipped by 3 bases and J by 4 bases, with 13 bases between them. The CDR3 covers 15 residues. CDR3 sequence (DNA): TGCAGTGCTAGCTTTTCAGGGTCGGGGGCCAACGTCCTGACTTTC. This encodes CSASFSGSGANVLTF.

The gene calls are TRBV23-1 and TRBJ2-2; unclear D gene. TRBV23-1 is an ORF; its function is uncertain. V was cut by 0 bases and J by 0 bases, with 14 bases left in between. This CDR3 is built from 18 residues. CDR3 protein: CASSQSRSSWANTGELFF. In DNA form, the CDR3 reads TGCGCCAGCAGTCAATCCCGATCCTCATGGGCGAACACCGGGGAGCTGTTTTTT.